A single T cell receptor beta chain is shown here with its context. Antigen unknown. The repertoire was sequenced with immunoSEQ multiplex PCR; TCRdb's copy has only in-frame clones and lacks some. The data contain around 100,000 clones, about 91% of them seen just once; the ten biggest clones take up 0.15%. This sample is drawn from a study of siplizumab effects on memory and regulatory T cells. General study points: Siplizumab caused a significant drop in alloreactive sequences traceable to unstimulated CD4+ memory cells.

This CDR3 has 17 residues. This sequence originates from a human donor in good health. The specimen sequenced was CD4+ T cells sorted from blood. The chain carries TRBV21-1 and TRBJ2-7; no check of the table's D call, TRBD1, against the DNA was made. TRBV21-1 constitutes a pseudogene. CDR3 coding DNA: TGTGCCAGCAGCAGGGGGAGAAGGACAGGGAGCACCTACGAGCAGTACTTC. This encodes CASSRGRRTGSTYEQYF.